This T cell receptor (beta chain) was sequenced in a study of shared clonotypes between healthy human individuals. On the study more broadly: Three CD4 naive, three CD4 memory, two CD8 naive and one CD8 memory plate were used per donor.

This clone has a single count. The assay used deep level. Measured with immunoSEQ multiplex PCR; TCRdb has only the in-frame clones, and not every one. The data show roughly 1,500,000 clones, roughly 98.5% seen once. CD4+ cells yielded CD45RA+ naive and CD45RA-negative memory subsets. The CDR3 is 16 amino acids. Germline CDR1 is SGDLS and CDR2 is YYNGEE. Trimming cost V 3 bases and J 2 bases, with 17 bases left between them. The receptor was isolated from a man aged 25-40 years in good health. The source material was naive CD4+ T cells sorted from blood. Described subset: CD45RA+ positively selected. The V call is TRBV9, the J call TRBJ1-2; no definite D call. CDR3 bases: TGTGCCAGCAGCGGCCCAGGTCGAGGTCAAAACTATGGCTACACCTTC. Amino acids: CASSGPGRGQNYGYTF.